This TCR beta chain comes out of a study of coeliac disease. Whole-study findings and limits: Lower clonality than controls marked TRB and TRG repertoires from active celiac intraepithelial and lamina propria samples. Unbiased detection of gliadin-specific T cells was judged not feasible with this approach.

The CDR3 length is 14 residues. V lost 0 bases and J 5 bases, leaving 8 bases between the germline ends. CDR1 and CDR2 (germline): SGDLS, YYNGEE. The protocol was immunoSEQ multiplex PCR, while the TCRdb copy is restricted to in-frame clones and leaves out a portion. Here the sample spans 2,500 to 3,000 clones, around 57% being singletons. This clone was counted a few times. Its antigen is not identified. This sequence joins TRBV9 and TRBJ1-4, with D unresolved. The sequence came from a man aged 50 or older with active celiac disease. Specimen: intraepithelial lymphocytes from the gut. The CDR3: CASSVDGLNEKLFF. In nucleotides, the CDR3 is TGTGCCAGCAGCGTAGACGGGTTAAATGAAAAACTGTTTTTT.